This T cell receptor beta chain came from a study of blood T cell repertoires in COVID-19 (dated by TCRdb to about 2020). For context, the study as a whole: Samples covering the acute and convalescent phases of COVID-19 were provided by collaborators in the United States, Italy and Spain. The sample metadata nearly always contained a de-identified subject ID, COVID-19 status, age in years and sex. The repertoires were released in a freely available public database meant as a resource for research on the immune response to SARS-CoV-2. Where HLA class I and class II types were available, the types were taken from metadata supplied by the sample provider, not from assay-based typing. Deeply sampled blood TCRbeta repertoires from subjects exposed to, actively infected with, or recovered from COVID-19 were included in the dataset. The material from the prospective study consisted of cDNA or gDNA derived from T cells, B-cell-depleted T cells, or PBMCs. Samples came from the ongoing ImmuneRACE study (first 160 participants) plus 1,254 subjects from 6 global collaborators.

For CDR1 and CDR2, the germline V gene lists MDHEN and SYDVKM. The CDR3 numbers 12 residues from cysteine through phenylalanine. Kept here is only the CDR3 DNA, which spans 36 bases and is read in frame from base 1. Trimming costs V 6 bases and J 5 bases, and their ends lie 7 bases apart. The paper as a whole reports these results and caveats: The quantity of clinical and demographic metadata differed by source and by participant and was supplied without curation.

TCRbeta CDR3 regions were amplified from genomic DNA by means of the immunoSEQ Assay, a bias-controlled multiplex PCR. The original methods were these. The number of nucleated cells in each sample was estimated from the amplification of reference gene primers within the assay. To quantify the absolute abundance of each unique TCRbeta CDR3 rearrangement, sequence reads were collapsed and filtered. For each sample, productive Simpson clonality was calculated by taking the square root of Simpson's diversity index across productive rearrangements. Here the immuneACCESS table is served through TCRdb, limited to in-frame sequences with V and J called. Missing clones are a known gap in these copies; in checked studies unresolved V genes cover under half, and the rest lacks a known reason. V and J calls plus clone size are reproduced from that table; the DNA served to infer D and trimming. The sample table holds a few hundred thousand clones, of which approximately 77% were seen once. The ten largest clones take up roughly 3.1% of the sample.

In the case of this clone: Which antigen it targets is not known. Base qualities are not recorded, but no much larger clone differs from it by a single base.

The collaborating institutions used their own protocols to collect whole blood in K2EDTA tubes. Collaborator samples were shipped for TCRbeta analysis as frozen whole blood, isolated PBMCs, or DNA extracted from either sample type. Sequencing used peripheral blood. This TCR came from a woman aged 18-29 years with acute or convalescent COVID-19. This chain joins TRBV28 to TRBJ2-2; the D gene is unclear. The CDR3 has the sequence CASRAWTGELFF. The bases read TGTGCCAGCAGGGCTTGGACCGGGGAGCTGTTTTTT.